A single sample gave rise to the 25 T cell receptor beta chains below, sequenced in a study of blood T cell repertoires in COVID-19 (dated by TCRdb to the early 2020s). Library preparation used the immunoSEQ multiplex PCR assay. TCRdb's version of the immuneACCESS table is confined to in-frame rearrangements and falls short of the full clone set. An unresolved V gene accounts for under half of the shortfall where checked; the remainder is of unknown origin. Counted in this sample were approximately 670,000 clones; 75% to 90% of them appeared once. The biggest ten clones account for over 0.2% of the sample. The sequenced sample was peripheral blood. The receptors shown here come from a woman between 18 and 29 years old with acute or convalescent COVID-19.

CDR3 sequence: CASSVARRRGTDTQYF. The CDR3 nucleotides read TGTGCCAGCAGCGTAGCTCGTCGGCGGGGCACAGATACGCAGTATTTT. The V call is TRBV9, the J call TRBJ2-3; D might be TRBD2 (5 bases). The CDR3 runs 16 residues. V was trimmed by 0 bases and J by 1 base, leaving 12 bases between them. Per germline, CDR1 SGDLS and CDR2 YYNGEE.

The genes are TRBV10-2 and TRBJ2-1, with TRBD1 identical over 7 bases. Germline CDR1 WSHSY, CDR2 SAAADI. J was trimmed by 8 bases and V by 8 bases; bases with no gene match: 12. The CDR3 sequence is 14 residues long. The CDR3 loop is CASRKFRGSDEQFF. The DNA of the CDR3 is TGCGCCAGCCGAAAATTCAGGGGGTCGGATGAGCAGTTCTTC.

Of note for this clone: Other DNA sequences within the sample encode an identical CDR3. The CDR3 bases are TGTGCCAGCAGCTTGGTGGCCACTGAAGCTTTCTTT. It translates to CASSLVATEAFF. This chain links TRBV11-2 with TRBJ1-1; D is unclear. V was trimmed by 3 bases and J by 4 bases, leaving 6 bases between them. The CDR3 is made up of 12 amino acids. Germline loops: CDR1 SGHAT, CDR2 FQNNGV.

This chain uses TRBV9 with TRBJ1-3; 8 bases are a match to TRBD1. Germline loops: CDR1 SGDLS, CDR2 YYNGEE. Trimming at V came to 3 bases and at J to 9 bases, leaving 11 bases not matched to a gene. This CDR3 has 15 amino acids. The CDR3 loop is CASSERTGPLGTIYF. The CDR3 coding sequence is TGTGCCAGCAGCGAGCGGACAGGGCCCCTCGGCACCATATATTTT. Filled out from reference TRBV9 and TRBJ1-3, the complete variable domain reads DSGVTQTPKHLITATGQRVTLRCSPRSGDLSVYWYQQSLDQGLQFLIQYYNGEERAKGNILERFSAQQFPDLHSELNLSSLELGDSALYFCASSERTGPLGTIYFGEGSWLTVV.

Details on this clone: Mismatch with germline at one junction end may stem from a read error. CDR3 region: CSGEAGQIGEAFF. CDR3 DNA: TGCAGCGGTGAAGCAGGGCAAATTGGTGAAGCTTTCTTT. The rearrangement uses TRBV29-1 and TRBJ1-1, with TRBD1 as a possible D gene (5 bases). CDR1 SQVTM and CDR2 ANQGSEA come from the germline V gene. The CDR3 is 13 amino acids.

In this sample, this clone turned up once. This chain uses TRBV6-5 with TRBJ1-5; perhaps TRBD1 as D (5 bases). Germline loops: CDR1 MNHEY, CDR2 SVGAGI. Trimming pared 10 bases from V and 3 bases from J, leaving 16 bases between. This CDR3 contains 14 residues. The CDR3 sequence: CATAGGTHNQPQHF. CDR3 nucleotide sequence: TGTGCCACCGCGGGGGGGACTCACAATCAGCCCCAGCATTTT.

V usage is TRBV9 and J usage is TRBJ2-4, with D maybe TRBD2 (6 bases). V lost 6 bases and J 9 bases, leaving 16 bases between the germline ends. There are 13 residues in the CDR3. Per the germline V gene, CDR1 is SGDLS and CDR2 is YYNGEE. The CDR3 here is CASIPGDVGIQYF. The CDR3 DNA reads TGTGCCAGCATCCCGGGGGATGTGGGCATTCAGTACTTC.

The genes are TRBV23-1 and TRBJ2-6, with 11 bases lining up with TRBD1. Being an ORF, TRBV23-1 has a function that is uncertain. V lost 8 bases to trimming and J lost 0 bases; unmatched junction nucleotides: 12. The CDR3 contains 19 residues. The CDR3 region is CASVILGQGAGSGANVLTF. CDR3 nucleotide sequence: TGCGCCAGCGTAATCTTAGGACAGGGGGCAGGCTCTGGGGCCAACGTCCTGACTTTC.

Comments on this clone: The junction departs from germline at one end; a sequencing error may be responsible. V gene TRBV6-2 or TRBV6-3 combines with J gene TRBJ2-2; 7 positions match TRBD2. Germline CDR1 is MNHEY and CDR2 is SVGEGT. The CDR3 spans 15 residues. CDR3 loop: CASSFRGTMTGEPFF. In nucleotides, the CDR3 is TGTGCCAGCAGTTTCCGGGGGACTATGACCGGGGAGCCGTTTTTT.

The chain uses TRBV3-1 (or the pseudogene TRBV3-2) and TRBJ2-7; TRBD2 matches 7 bases. The ends lost 5 bases at V and 3 bases at J; junction bases unmatched: 4. This CDR3 spans 13 amino acids. Germline CDR1 LGHDT, CDR2 YNNKEL (reference sequence). This CDR3 is CASSSPGGYEQYF. The CDR3 nucleotides are TGTGCCAGCAGCTCCCCGGGGGGCTACGAGCAGTACTTC.

The rearrangement uses TRBV9 and TRBJ2-7, with TRBD2 matching over 11 bases. This CDR3 is built from 15 residues. The V and J ends lost 3 bases and 0 bases, in that order; junction bases with no gene match: 2. CDR1 and CDR2 from the germline V gene are SGDLS and YYNGEE. CDR3 bases: TGTGCCAGCAGCGCGGGACTAGCGGACTCCTACGAGCAGTACTTC. Encoded protein: CASSAGLADSYEQYF.

The chain is built from TRBV7-2 and TRBJ2-1, with TRBD2 as a possible D gene (6 bases). This CDR3 has 17 residues. Germline V gene sequence: CDR1 SGHTA, CDR2 FQGNSA. Trimming stripped 4 bases from V and 5 bases from J, with 21 bases between. The CDR3 protein is CASSYQYTLRGHNEQFF. CDR3 coding DNA: TGTGCCAGCAGCTACCAATACACGCTGCGGGGTCACAATGAGCAGTTCTTC.

Comment on this clone: Other DNA sequences of this sample code for an identical CDR3. This chain connects TRBV5-6 to TRBJ1-5; possibly TRBD1 for D (5 bases). With 0 bases removed from V and 3 bases from J, the gap between germline ends came to 10 bases. From germline, CDR1 is SGHDT and CDR2 YYEEEE. This CDR3 has 15 residues. Here the CDR3 reads CASSLGGGINQPQHF. The CDR3 nucleotides are TGTGCCAGCAGCTTGGGCGGGGGAATCAATCAGCCCCAGCATTTT.

The chain carries TRBV2 and TRBJ2-7; D not certain. Trimming took off 4 bases at V and 6 bases at J, with 7 bases between the two ends. From germline, CDR1 is SNHLY and CDR2 FYNNEI. The CDR3 is 11 amino acids. CDR3 amino acids: CASSVVSEQYF. CDR3 bases: TGTGCCAGCAGTGTGGTGAGCGAGCAGTACTTC.

Only one count was recorded for this clone. Different DNA sequences within this sample yield the same CDR3. The chain combines TRBV18 with TRBJ1-2, with 9 bases fitting TRBD1. This CDR3 comprises 14 residues. Germline CDR1 KGHSH, CDR2 LQKENI. Trimming at V came to 6 bases and at J to 2 bases, leaving 4 bases not matched to a gene. CDR3 DNA sequence: TGTGCCAGCTCCCCTGGGACAGGGAACTATGGCTACACCTTC. Its translation is CASSPGTGNYGYTF.

This chain joins TRBV12-3 or TRBV12-4 and TRBJ2-5, with D perhaps TRBD1 (7 bases). This CDR3 has 13 residues. The V end was cut by 6 bases, the J end by 5 bases, with 13 bases between. The CDR3 DNA reads TGTGCCAGCAGCCAGGGGGGCTCTGAGACCCAGTACTTC. Translating it yields CASSQGGSETQYF.

V and J are TRBV12-3 or TRBV12-4 and TRBJ2-5; D remains unclear. V lost 3 bases, J lost 4 bases, and 6 bases lay in between. The CDR3 contains 12 residues. Here the CDR3 reads CASSLSGETQYF. In DNA, the CDR3 is TGTGCCAGCAGTTTGTCGGGAGAGACCCAGTACTTC.

The chain employs TRBV3-1 (or the pseudogene TRBV3-2) and TRBJ1-2; a possible D gene is TRBD1 (5 bases). The germline V and J ends were trimmed by 0 bases and 1 base, with 15 bases remaining between them. This CDR3 spans 17 amino acids. In germline, CDR1 is LGHDT, CDR2 YNNKEL (reference sequence). As DNA, the CDR3 is TGTGCCAGCAGCCAAGATTTGGCAGGGAAAGTTAACTATGGCTACACCTTC. Amino acid sequence: CASSQDLAGKVNYGYTF.

About this clone: The same CDR3 is also encoded by other DNA sequences in this sample. J is TRBJ1-5 and V is TRBV19; no definite D call. Trimming left V 3 bases short and J 2 bases short, with 8 bases between. The CDR3 has 14 amino acids. Per germline, CDR1 LNHDA and CDR2 SQIVND (reference sequence). The CDR3 nucleotides are TGTGCCAGTAGTATCAGGCGGGGCAATCAGCCCCAGCATTTT. Amino acid sequence: CASSIRRGNQPQHF.

The chain is built from TRBV6-5 and TRBJ1-6; D not certain. The CDR3 sequence is 16 residues long. The V gene's germline CDR1 is MNHEY and CDR2 SVGAGI. With 2 bases removed from V and 7 bases from J, the gap between germline ends came to 15 bases. In DNA form, the CDR3 reads TGTGCCAGCAGTTACCTTCCGGCCCCGAGGAATTCACCCCTCCACTTT. Its protein is CASSYLPAPRNSPLHF.

The chain recombines TRBV10-1 with TRBJ2-7; D might be TRBD2 (6 bases). Trimming cost V 0 bases and J 5 bases, with 14 bases left between them. The germline V gene encodes CDR1 WNHNN and CDR2 SYGVQD (reference sequence). This CDR3 contains 15 residues. As DNA, the CDR3 is TGCGCCAGCAGTGAGTCACGGCTAGCGTACCACGAGCAGTACTTC. Translation gives CASSESRLAYHEQYF.

This sequence joins TRBV6-2 or TRBV6-3 and TRBJ2-7; perhaps TRBD2 as D (5 bases). The V gene's germline CDR1 is MNHEY and CDR2 SVGEGT. Trimming took 0 bases from V and 9 from J, leaving 9 bases between them. This CDR3 is built from 12 residues. CDR3 region: CASSYSEVGQYF. The CDR3 nucleotides read TGTGCCAGCAGTTACTCGGAGGTTGGGCAGTACTTC.

This clone appeared a single time. The rearrangement links TRBV9 to TRBJ1-3, with D uncertain. The germline V and J ends were trimmed by 0 bases and 2 bases, with 15 bases remaining between them. CDR3 length: 17 amino acids. Germline CDR1 reads SGDLS; CDR2 reads YYNGEE. The CDR3 loop is CASSVGYFRGAGNTIYF. CDR3 DNA sequence: TGTGCCAGCAGCGTAGGTTACTTTCGGGGAGCTGGAAACACCATATATTTT.

The chain links TRBV19 to TRBJ1-5, with a tentative D call TRBD1 (6 bases). This CDR3 region has 15 residues. Germline V lookup: CDR1 LNHDA, CDR2 SQIVND (reference sequence). V was clipped by 6 bases and J by 3 bases, with 15 bases between them. This chain's CDR3 is CASREQGSVNQPQHF. CDR3 bases: TGTGCCAGTAGAGAACAGGGCTCAGTCAATCAGCCCCAGCATTTT.

On this clone itself: The same CDR3 can be traced to other DNA sequences in this sample. The genes are TRBV2 and TRBJ1-1; 7 positions match TRBD1. This CDR3 is 13 amino acids long. J gave up 1 base and V 6 bases, and 2 bases lay outside the gene matches. Germline CDR1 and CDR2: SNHLY and FYNNEI. The CDR3: CASRRQGNTEAFF. CDR3 sequence (DNA): TGTGCCAGCAGACGACAGGGGAACACTGAAGCTTTCTTT.